A single sample is the source of the 3 T cell receptor beta chains below, sequenced in a study of CD8 T cells in Susac syndrome. Random-hexamer reverse transcription was applied to roughly 0.5 to 1 ug RNA. TCRdb ran MiXCR on the immunoSEQ multiplex PCR reads and lists one entry per CDR3 protein. The sample lists a few hundred thousand distinct CDR3 sequences, just over 90% occurring once. Sequencing input: CD4+ T cells from PBMCs. These TCRs come from a human donor with multiple sclerosis.

The chain joins TRBV7-9 to TRBJ1-6; weak D call: TRBD1 (6 bases). Trimming took 2 bases from V and 9 from J, leaving 11 bases between them. The CDR3 totals 14 residues. CDR1 is SEHNR and CDR2 is FQNEAQ in the germline V gene (reference sequence). The DNA of the CDR3 is TGTGCCAGCAGCTTAAATAAACAGGGTTCACCCCTCCACTTT. Encoded protein: CASSLNKQGSPLHF.

This clonotype was counted between two and nine times. V gene TRBV3-1 combines with J gene TRBJ2-6; D remains unclear. The germline CDR1 and CDR2 sequences are LGHDT and YNNKEL (reference sequence). This CDR3 spans 16 amino acids. The ends were cut back, 1 base at V and 0 bases at J, with 7 bases in the middle. CDR3 nucleotides: TGTGCCAGCAGCCAAGTGGTGGGCTCTGGGGCCAACGTCCTGACTTTC. Amino acids: CASSQVVGSGANVLTF. Filled out from reference TRBV3-1 and TRBJ2-6, the complete variable domain reads DTAVSQTPKYLVTQMGNDKSIKCEQNLGHDTMYWYKQDSKKFLKIMFSYNNKELIINETVPNRFSPKSPDKAHLNLHINSLELGDSAVYFCASSQVVGSGANVLTFGAGSRLTVL.

The CDR3 nucleotides are TGTGCCATCGGAACGGGACAGGGGTACGAGCAGTACTTC. Translated: CAIGTGQGYEQYF. This sequence joins TRBV10-3 and TRBJ2-7; 10 bases match TRBD1. The germline V gene has CDR1 ENHRY and CDR2 SYGVKD. The J segment lost 4 bases and the V segment lost 8 bases, leaving 5 bases of the junction unmatched. This CDR3 is built from 13 residues.